This T cell receptor (beta chain) was identified in a study of T cells in Graves' hyperthyroidism and ophthalmopathy. Germline V gene data show CDR1 as SGDLS and CDR2 as YYNGEE. Trimming pared 0 bases from V and 4 bases from J, leaving 6 bases between. This CDR3 contains 13 residues. Amplified TCR beta CDR3 regions derived from RNA transcripts. Researchers ran a first-round RT-PCR on the TCR CDR3 using the HTBI primer set. TCRdb fed the multiplex PCR reads into MiXCR, producing one record per CDR3 protein. Here the sample spans over 400,000 distinct CDR3 sequences, around 15% being singletons. A Clinical Activity Score of at least 3, a NOSPECS grade of at least 4 and a duration under 3 months were recorded in the ophthalmopathy patients. Not enrolled were patients with uncontrolled infection, other autoimmune disease, pregnancy or lactation. This clonotype was seen only a few times.

The sequencing input was blood. This clonotype originated in a man aged 18-30 years with Graves' ophthalmopathy. This rearrangement joins TRBV9 to TRBJ2-3; no definite D call. The CDR3 is CASSVGLADTQYF. The CDR3 bases are TGTGCCAGCAGCGTAGGCTTGGCAGATACGCAGTATTTT.